The 16 T cell receptor beta chains presented below share a single source sample, sequenced in a study of metastatic and nonmetastatic thyroid tumors. Prior to thyroid surgery, none of the patients had received any treatment. TCRdb reprocessed the PCR reads via MiXCR. The sample lists roughly 25,000 clones, roughly 13% seen once, with more than 13% in the top ten. Sequenced material: blood. The receptors were sampled from a female donor with papillary thyroid cancer or a benign thyroid nodule (not recorded which). Some clones in this sample may be carry-over from other donors' samples.

In its sample, this clone is medium-sized. This chain uses TRBV6-1 with TRBJ2-7; no clear D gene. Trimming removed 10 bases at V and 0 bases at J, with 7 bases between. The CDR3 length is 11 residues. From germline, CDR1 is MNHNS and CDR2 SASEGT. DNA of the CDR3: TGTGCCACCCTATCCTCCTACGAGCAGTACTTC. Protein: CATLSSYEQYF.

This clone appeared many times. The chain employs TRBV28 and TRBJ1-4, with D hard to call. Trimming stripped 4 bases from V and 1 base from J, with 10 bases between. CDR3 size: 15 residues. Germline V gene data show CDR1 as MDHEN and CDR2 as SYDVKM. For the CDR3, the DNA is TGTGCCAGCAGTTCCCCGGACGGAACTAATGAAAAACTGTTTTTT. Its protein is CASSSPDGTNEKLFF.

This clone was recorded many times. The V call is TRBV20-1, the J call TRBJ1-3; the D gene is possibly TRBD1 (5 bases). Trimming removed 0 bases from V and 4 bases from J, with 13 bases in between. The CDR3 is 15 residues long. Germline lookup yields CDR1 DFQATT and CDR2 SNEGSKA (reference sequence). The CDR3 region has the DNA TGCAGTGCTAGAGATATAGCAGGGCTCGGAAACACCATATATTTT. Translating it yields CSARDIAGLGNTIYF.

This clone showed up many times. The V and J genes are TRBV20-1 and TRBJ1-5; 7 bases agree with TRBD1. V gave up 6 bases and J gave up 5 bases; unmatched junction bases: 19. Germline loops: CDR1 DFQATT, CDR2 SNEGSKA (reference sequence). The CDR3 is made up of 17 amino acids. In DNA, the CDR3 is TGCAGTGCCGAAATCTTTAACCGGAGGGGGCCTTATCAGCCCCAGCATTTT. This gives the protein CSAEIFNRRGPYQPQHF.

Comments on this clone: A much more abundant neighbour one base away suggests this may be a read error. The CDR3 region is CASSVTPLGRQEAQYF. The CDR3 bases are TGTGCCAGCAGCGTAACCCCACTAGGGCGGCAAGAGGCCCAGTACTTC. The rearrangement links TRBV9 to TRBJ2-5, with D possibly TRBD2 on 5 matching bases. Germline V gives CDR1 SGDLS, CDR2 YYNGEE. The CDR3 is made up of 16 amino acids.

The table lists this clone with many counts. This chain links TRBV28 with TRBJ2-7; TRBD1 might be the D (6 bases). Trimming stripped 4 bases from V and 1 base from J, with 20 bases between. The length of the CDR3 is 17 residues. Germline V lookup: CDR1 MDHEN, CDR2 SYDVKM. The CDR3 protein is CASSSTPGGGHSYEQYF. DNA for the CDR3: TGTGCCAGCAGTTCAACCCCCGGTGGGGGCCATTCCTACGAGCAGTACTTC.

This clone was counted many times. V is TRBV11-1 and J is TRBJ2-1; D not certain. V was trimmed by 3 bases and J by 4 bases, leaving 4 bases between them. The CDR3 loop spans 12 amino acids. Germline values: CDR1 SGHAT, CDR2 FQDESV (reference sequence). CDR3 protein: CASSFLYNEQFF. CDR3 DNA sequence: TGTGCCAGCAGCTTCCTGTACAATGAGCAGTTCTTC.

In its sample, this clone was seen many times. J is TRBJ2-1 and V is TRBV28; D unresolved. Per the germline V gene, CDR1 is MDHEN and CDR2 is SYDVKM. The CDR3 is 15 residues long. V shed 5 bases and J shed 3 bases, with 14 bases lying between them. CDR3 bases: TGTGCCAGCAGTCCAGTAGCTGGGAACTACAATGAGCAGTTCTTC. Translation gives CASSPVAGNYNEQFF. The full variable domain, in which reference TRBV28 and TRBJ2-1 provide the parts outside the CDR3, is DVKVTQSSRYLVKRTGEKVFLECVQDMDHENMFWYRQDPGLGLRLIYFSYDVKMKEKGDIPEGYSVSREKKERFSLILESASTNQTSMYLCASSPVAGNYNEQFFGPGTRLTVL.

This clone was seen many times. The genes are TRBV28 and TRBJ2-2; 8 bases are a match to TRBD1. V shed 4 bases and J 2 bases; nucleotides not matched to a gene: 3. The CDR3 has 15 amino acids. Germline V gene data show CDR1 as MDHEN and CDR2 as SYDVKM. Here the CDR3 DNA reads TGTGCCAGCAGTTCGACAGGGGAAAACACCGGGGAGCTGTTTTTT. Translated: CASSSTGENTGELFF.

This clone was seen repeatedly, ten times or more. Mismatch with germline at one junction end may stem from a read error. The chain carries TRBV28 and TRBJ1-3; no reliable D call. The CDR3 totals 16 residues. CDR1 and CDR2 (germline): MDHEN, SYDVKM. The DNA of the CDR3 is TGTGCCAGCAGTACCCTCCCCCCATCGGCTGGGAACACCATATATTTT. Its protein is CASSTLPPSAGNTIYF. The full variable domain, with the rest looked up from reference TRBV28 and TRBJ1-3, is DVKVTQSSRYLVKRTGEKVFLECVQDMDHENMFWYRQDPGLGLRLIYFSYDVKMKEKGDIPEGYSVSREKKERFSLILESASTNQTSMYLCASSTLPPSAGNTIYFGEGSWLTVV.

This clone is deemed medium-sized. The chain has TRBV6-1 and TRBJ2-7; D is unclear. The germline V and J ends were trimmed by 7 bases and 1 base, with 14 bases remaining between them. Germline V gene sequence: CDR1 MNHNS, CDR2 SASEGT. The CDR3 is 14 residues long. The CDR3 DNA reads as TGTGCCAGCACTCGGGCAGCCCTTTCCTACGAGCAGTACTTC. Translated: CASTRAALSYEQYF.

This clone was detected ten times or more. The genes are TRBV5-1 and TRBJ2-3; D not certain. Germline CDR1 SGHRS, CDR2 YFSETQ. CDR3 length equals 14 residues. Trimming stripped 3 bases from V and 2 bases from J, with 10 bases between. The CDR3 DNA reads TGCGCCAGCAGCTCGGGCAAGAACACAGATACGCAGTATTTT. Translation: CASSSGKNTDTQYF.

This clone was observed at least ten times. This chain uses TRBV29-1 with TRBJ1-1; D ambiguous. The germline V gene has CDR1 SQVTM and CDR2 ANQGSEA. There are 11 residues in the CDR3. Trimming took 3 bases from V and 0 from J, leaving 2 bases between them. The CDR3 DNA follows: TGCAGCGTTGAGGTGAACACTGAAGCTTTCTTT. Amino acid sequence: CSVEVNTEAFF.

At least ten counts were recorded for this clone. This rearrangement joins TRBV11-3 to TRBJ2-1, with TRBD2 identical over 9 bases. The CDR3 loop spans 16 amino acids. Germline-derived CDR1 and CDR2 are SGHNT and YENEEA. With 1 base clipped from V and 5 bases from J, the junction kept 6 bases outside the gene matches. CDR3 in DNA: TGTGCCAGCAGCTTAGGGGGTAGCGGGAGAAACAATGAGCAGTTCTTC. Translated: CASSLGGSGRNNEQFF.

The chain combines TRBV12-3 or TRBV12-4 with TRBJ2-7, with TRBD1 identical over 9 bases. The CDR3 totals 16 residues. V trimming: 6 bases; J trimming: 6 bases; junction bases outside the gene matches: 15. The CDR3 coding sequence is TGTGCCAGCAGGCCCAAACCGGGACAGGGTCCTGCCGAGCAGTACTTC. Translation: CASRPKPGQGPAEQYF.

This clone has ten or more counts. This chain links TRBV20-1 with TRBJ2-2; TRBD2 might be the D (5 bases). Deletions cut 0 bases from V and 3 bases from J, with 11 bases between. CDR3 size: 15 residues. Per germline, CDR1 DFQATT and CDR2 SNEGSKA (reference sequence). The CDR3 is CSAREASMDTGELFF. The CDR3 DNA sequence: TGCAGTGCTAGAGAGGCTAGCATGGACACCGGGGAGCTGTTTTTT.